The 5 T cell receptor beta chains given below trace back to one sample, sequenced in a study of blood T cells in healthy people across ages. Next came a second PCR, run for about 7 to 12 cycles, which used a sample-barcoded 5' primer along with a J-beta primer mix. TCRdb processed the 5' RACE reads anew with MiXCR; each CDR3 protein has one entry. The repertoire includes around 790,000 distinct CDR3 sequences, around 43% of them detected once, and approximately 20% sits in the top ten. Sample: blood. The receptors here all came from a man aged 60 to 69 in good health.

V and J are TRBV20-1 and TRBJ2-1; the match to TRBD2 covers 9 bases. V was pared by 6 bases and J by 4 bases, with 10 bases of the junction left unmatched. In germline, CDR1 is DFQATT, CDR2 SNEGSKA (reference sequence). The CDR3 spans 15 residues. The CDR3 nucleotides are TGCAGTGCCCATTTTAGCGGGGGCCTTTACAATGAGCAGTTCTTC. Protein sequence: CSAHFSGGLYNEQFF.

The chain uses TRBV6-6 and TRBJ2-7; 9 nucleotides agree with TRBD2. Germline lookup yields CDR1 MNHNY and CDR2 SVGAGI (reference sequence). This CDR3 is built from 16 residues. The ends lost 0 bases at V and 5 bases at J; junction bases unmatched: 8. The CDR3 DNA follows: TGTGCCAGCAGTTACTCGATAAAGCGGGGGGCCGACGAGCAGTACTTC. Its translation is CASSYSIKRGADEQYF.

The chain carries TRBV29-1 and TRBJ1-2; D is unclear. CDR1 is SQVTM, CDR2 ANQGSEA, per germline. V was pared by 3 bases and J by 9 bases, with 11 bases between. The CDR3 sequence is 11 residues long. The CDR3 loop reads CSVDVGRRYTF. CDR3 nucleotide sequence: TGCAGCGTTGACGTTGGCAGACGCTACACCTTC.

The chain has TRBV6-5 and TRBJ1-2; TRBD1 matches 8 bases. The trim removed 7 bases at V and 6 bases at J, leaving 4 bases unmatched. CDR3 length: 12 residues. From germline, CDR1 is MNHEY and CDR2 SVGAGI. The CDR3 DNA reads TGTGCCAGCAAGACAGGGGATCATGGCTACACCTTC. It specifies CASKTGDHGYTF.

This clonotype was recorded a few times. V and J are TRBV5-1 and TRBJ2-2, with TRBD1 identical over 7 bases. The CDR3 is made up of 15 amino acids. The V gene's germline CDR1 is SGHRS and CDR2 YFSETQ. Trimming took 4 bases from V and 1 from J; bases not matched to a gene: 4. CDR3 sequence reads: CASSPRTGNTGELFF. DNA for the CDR3: TGCGCCAGCAGCCCCCGGACAGGGAACACCGGGGAGCTGTTTTTT.